The clone carrying this T cell receptor (beta chain) has just a few counts. These data come from a study of blood T cell repertoires in COVID-19. Study summary: PBMCs, B-cell-depleted T cells, or T cells were the source of the cDNA or gDNA that made up the material.

As handled by the study authors: For nucleated cells, counts were estimated from reference gene primer amplification. Some clones are missing from TCRdb's copy, which holds only in-frame ones; the method was immunoSEQ multiplex PCR. Clone size and the V and J calls come from that table; the DNA yielded D and trimming. This table holds approximately 170,000 clones, 70% to 85% found once. Germline CDR1 is MNHNS and CDR2 is SASEGT. This CDR3 has 18 residues. V gave up 4 bases and J gave up 0 bases, with 19 bases separating them. Sequenced sample: peripheral blood. The TCR sequence derives from a woman in her fifties or sixties with acute or convalescent COVID-19. The rearrangement joins TRBV6-1 to TRBJ2-1, with D perhaps TRBD2 (6 bases). The chain's CDR3 is CASSGGTDSGSSYNEQFF. CDR3 sequence (DNA): TGTGCCAGCAGTGGGGGAACGGATAGCGGTAGCTCCTACAATGAGCAGTTCTTC.